Listed here are 30 T cell receptor beta chains from one sample, sequenced in a study of PD-L1 blockade in urothelial cancer. The sample's time point: pretreatment peripheral blood. Sequencing was performed with immunoSEQ multiplex PCR; in TCRdb, only in-frame clones are kept and a portion is missing. The sample has roughly 53,000 clones, about 83% seen once. The sequenced sample was PBMCs, obtained around atezolizumab (anti-PD-L1) treatment. The receptors originated from a woman aged 55 to 70 with urothelial cancer.

The gene calls are TRBV10-3 and TRBJ2-5; 7 bases map to TRBD2. Losses at the gene ends were 5 bases for V and 2 bases for J; bases not matched to a gene: 2. Germline-derived CDR1 and CDR2 are ENHRY and SYGVKD. This CDR3 spans 13 amino acids. CDR3 DNA: TGTGCCATCAGTACGGGACTACAAGAGACCCAGTACTTC. Translated, it gives CAISTGLQETQYF.

This clone was seen a single time. This rearrangement joins TRBV4-2 to TRBJ2-3, with TRBD2 identical over 16 bases. J lost 2 bases, V lost 1 base, and 6 bases had no gene match. This CDR3 has 19 residues. The germline V gene encodes CDR1 LGHNA and CDR2 YNFKEQ. DNA of the CDR3: TGTGCCAGCAGCCAAGTGGGGACTAGCGGGAGGGGATACACAGATACGCAGTATTTT. It specifies CASSQVGTSGRGYTDTQYF.

V and J are TRBV2 and TRBJ2-7; D possibly corresponds to TRBD2 (6 bases). This CDR3 is 14 amino acids long. Germline CDR1 is SNHLY and CDR2 is FYNNEI. V lost 3 bases and J 4 bases, leaving 13 bases between the germline ends. The CDR3, as DNA: TGTGCCAGCAGTGAGGGACGGGGGTCGTACGAGCAGTACTTC. Translation gives CASSEGRGSYEQYF. The variable domain in full, completed from reference TRBV2 and TRBJ2-7, reads EPEVTQTPSHQVTQMGQEVILRCVPISNHLYFYWYRQILGQKVEFLVSFYNNEISEKSEIFDDQFSVERPDGSNFTLKIRSTKLEDSAMYFCASSEGRGSYEQYFGPGTRLTVT.

The chain couples TRBV7-9 to TRBJ1-3; maybe TRBD1 (5 bases). Looked up from germline, CDR1 is SEHNR and CDR2 is FQNEAQ (reference sequence). Trimming stripped 5 bases from V and 2 bases from J, with 10 bases between. The CDR3 covers 14 residues. CDR3 amino acids: CASSGDRAGNTIYF. The DNA for the CDR3 is TGTGCCAGCAGCGGTGACAGAGCTGGAAACACCATATATTTT.

V and J are TRBV27 and TRBJ2-6; D is uncertain. Germline V gives CDR1 MNHEY, CDR2 SMNVEV (reference sequence). V shed 4 bases and J shed 2 bases, with 9 bases lying between them. The CDR3 spans 15 residues. As DNA, the CDR3 is TGTGCCAGCAGTTCCCAGCTAGCTGGGGCCAACGTCCTGACTTTC. This codes for CASSSQLAGANVLTF.

This clone was counted a single time. The rearrangement links TRBV5-5 to TRBJ1-1; the D gene is possibly TRBD1 (6 bases). V was shortened by 3 bases and J by 0 bases, with 9 bases between the two germline ends. The CDR3 runs to 14 residues. Germline values: CDR1 SGHKS, CDR2 YYEKEE (reference sequence). The DNA for the CDR3 is TGTGCCAGCAGCTCTCAGGGGATGAACACTGAAGCTTTCTTT. Translation: CASSSQGMNTEAFF. Combining the CDR3 with reference TRBV5-5 and TRBJ1-1 gives the whole variable domain DAGVTQSPTHLIKTRGQQVTLRCSPISGHKSVSWYQQVLGQGPQFIFQYYEKEERGRGNFPDRFSARQFPNYSSELNVNALLLGDSALYLCASSSQGMNTEAFFGQGTRLTVV.

This chain joins TRBV19 and TRBJ2-2, with D possibly matching TRBD2 (6 bases). The CDR3 is 15 residues long. Trimming pared 8 bases from V and 2 bases from J, leaving 15 bases between. CDR1 is LNHDA and CDR2 is SQIVND in the germline V gene (reference sequence). CDR3 in DNA: TGTGCCAGTCGTCAATGGGGGGTCAACACCGGGGAGCTGTTTTTT. Its translation is CASRQWGVNTGELFF.

The chain uses TRBV5-6 and TRBJ1-1; tentative D call: TRBD1 (5 bases). The CDR3 is 16 residues long. Trimming removed 2 bases from V and 3 bases from J, with 17 bases in between. Germline V gene data show CDR1 as SGHDT and CDR2 as YYEEEE. The CDR3 DNA is TGTGCCAGCAGCTTAGCTCCAGGGTGGGGGGACACTGAAGCTTTCTTT. It translates to CASSLAPGWGDTEAFF.

This clone was counted a few times. The chain carries TRBV14 and TRBJ2-7, with 7 positions matching TRBD2. V was pared by 4 bases and J by 1 base, with 7 bases of the junction left unmatched. The germline CDR1 and CDR2 sequences are SGHDN and FVKESK. This CDR3 has 15 residues. CDR3 in amino acids: CASSPSGTPSYEQYF. Written as DNA, the CDR3 is TGTGCCAGCAGCCCGAGCGGGACGCCTTCCTACGAGCAGTACTTC.

V gene TRBV7-3 combines with J gene TRBJ2-2; a weak D match, TRBD2 (6 bases). The ends were cut back, 5 bases at V and 1 base at J, with 17 bases in the middle. The germline CDR1 and CDR2 sequences are SGHTA and FQGTGA. The CDR3 sequence is 17 residues long. The CDR3 sequence is CASSPIPGTQNTGELFF. CDR3 DNA: TGTGCCAGCAGCCCAATCCCCGGGACTCAGAACACCGGGGAGCTGTTTTTT.

The chain combines TRBV4-1 with TRBJ1-4; 7 bases map to TRBD1. CDR3 length: 13 amino acids. With 8 bases clipped from V and 4 bases from J, the junction kept 4 bases outside the gene matches. Germline assignment: CDR1 MGHRA and CDR2 YSYEKL. CDR3 loop: CASLDRNNEKLFF. The DNA for the CDR3 is TGCGCCAGCCTGGACAGGAATAATGAAAAACTGTTTTTT.

The chain is built from TRBV7-2 and TRBJ2-1; perhaps TRBD1 as D (6 bases). CDR1 is SGHTA, CDR2 FQGNSA, per germline. V lost 0 bases, J lost 7 bases, and 16 bases lay in between. The CDR3 is made up of 16 amino acids. CDR3 in amino acids: CASSLAGAGTQNEQFF. DNA of the CDR3: TGTGCCAGCAGCTTAGCGGGGGCAGGGACCCAGAATGAGCAGTTCTTC.

V gene TRBV21-1 combines with J gene TRBJ2-6; the table names TRBD1, a call not compared with the DNA. TRBV21-1 is reported as a pseudogene. The CDR3 is made up of 14 amino acids. The CDR3 spells CASSRRGGANVLTF. The CDR3 DNA reads as TGTGCCAGCAGCCGAAGGGGTGGGGCCAACGTCCTGACTTTC.

This clone was detected once. The rearrangement uses TRBV6-1 and TRBJ2-7, with TRBD1 matching 8 bases. The CDR3 has 18 amino acids. V was clipped by 1 base and J by 6 bases; unmatched bases: 17. The germline V gene has CDR1 MNHNS and CDR2 SASEGT. For the CDR3, the DNA is TGTGCCAGCAGTGAAGGGATCCGGCTTTGGACAGGGCTCGCCGAGCAGTACTTC. The encoded protein is CASSEGIRLWTGLAEQYF.

V is TRBV4-1 and J is TRBJ1-2; perhaps TRBD1 as D (6 bases). The V gene's germline CDR1 is MGHRA and CDR2 YSYEKL. The CDR3 spans 19 residues. V lost 0 bases and J 5 bases, leaving 25 bases between the germline ends. The CDR3 bases are TGCGCCAGCAGCCAAGAAGGCGGAACAGGGATTGCGGAAGGGTATGGCTACACCTTC. Its protein product is CASSQEGGTGIAEGYGYTF.

The chain links TRBV2 to TRBJ1-1; D might be TRBD1 (5 bases). The CDR3 is 14 amino acids. CDR1 and CDR2 (germline): SNHLY, FYNNEI. V lost 1 base to trimming and J lost 2 bases, with 8 bases between them. The chain's CDR3 is CASSEVGGNTEAFF. CDR3 coding DNA: TGTGCCAGCAGTGAAGTGGGGGGTAACACTGAAGCTTTCTTT.

V gene TRBV6-5 combines with J gene TRBJ2-3; no clear D gene. This CDR3 has 12 residues. Germline-derived CDR1 and CDR2 are MNHEY and SVGAGI. With 2 bases removed from V and 4 bases from J, the gap between germline ends came to 4 bases. The CDR3 bases are TGTGCCAGCAGTTACGACTCAGATACGCAGTATTTT. This encodes CASSYDSDTQYF.

This chain links TRBV27 with TRBJ1-2, with D unresolved. V was shortened by 3 bases and J by 4 bases, with 12 bases between the two germline ends. This CDR3 spans 14 amino acids. Germline V gene sequence: CDR1 MNHEY, CDR2 SMNVEV (reference sequence). In nucleotides, the CDR3 is TGTGCCAGCAGTTTTCTGAGGATCGGCTATGGCTACACCTTC. Amino acid sequence: CASSFLRIGYGYTF.

This sequence joins TRBV27 and TRBJ2-7, with 7 bases aligning to TRBD1. This CDR3 is built from 12 residues. The germline CDR1 and CDR2 sequences are MNHEY and SMNVEV (reference sequence). V dropped 7 bases and J dropped 9; count of bases not matched to a gene: 9. The DNA of the CDR3 is TGTGCCAGCACCTCAGGGGCAGGGGGGCAGTACTTC. Amino acids: CASTSGAGGQYF.

J is TRBJ2-1 and V is TRBV19; 8 nucleotides agree with TRBD1. The V gene end was trimmed by 5 bases and the J gene end by 6 bases; junction bases not matched to a gene: 9. CDR3 length equals 15 residues. Germline assignment: CDR1 LNHDA and CDR2 SQIVND (reference sequence). Written as DNA, the CDR3 is TGTGCCAGTAGTGACGGACAGGGATTTTTCAATGAGCAGTTCTTC. Translation gives CASSDGQGFFNEQFF. Variable domain in full (rest from reference TRBV19 and TRBJ2-1): DGGITQSPKYLFRKEGQNVTLSCEQNLNHDAMYWYRQDPGQGLRLIYYSQIVNDFQKGDIAEGYSVSREKKESFPLTVTSAQKNPTAFYLCASSDGQGFFNEQFFGPGTRLTVL.

The V gene is TRBV19, the J gene TRBJ1-1; 8 bases match TRBD1. The junction had 5 bases not matched to a gene; V was cut back by 5 bases and J by 3 bases. Germline values: CDR1 LNHDA, CDR2 SQIVND (reference sequence). This CDR3 is built from 14 residues. CDR3 sequence (DNA): TGTGCCAGTAGTTCGCCGGACAGGGACACTGAAGCTTTCTTT. It translates to CASSSPDRDTEAFF.

The chain uses TRBV20-1 and TRBJ2-3; no firm D call. Germline V CDR1 and CDR2: DFQATT, SNEGSKA (reference sequence). The CDR3 length is 10 residues. The V end lost 4 bases, the J end lost 3 bases, and 2 bases lay between the germline ends. The CDR3 DNA sequence: TGCAGTGCTACAACAGATACGCAGTATTTT. Amino acids: CSATTDTQYF.

V usage is TRBV11-3 and J usage is TRBJ2-1; possible D gene TRBD2, 7 bases. Trimming took off 5 bases at V and 5 bases at J, with 16 bases between the two ends. This CDR3 is built from 15 residues. Germline loops: CDR1 SGHNT, CDR2 YENEEA. The CDR3 spells CASSPGGRADNEQFF. The CDR3 DNA reads as TGTGCCAGCAGCCCCGGGGGGCGGGCGGACAATGAGCAGTTCTTC. Full variable domain (missing parts from reference TRBV11-3 and TRBJ2-1): EAGVVQSPRYKIIEKKQPVAFWCNPISGHNTLYWYLQNLGQGPELLIRYENEEAVDDSQLPKDRFSAERLKGVDSTLKIQPAELGDSAVYLCASSPGGRADNEQFFGPGTRLTVL.

This chain links TRBV7-8 with TRBJ1-1; TRBD1 is a possible D gene (5 bases). CDR3 length: 22 residues. Germline V gives CDR1 SGHVS, CDR2 FQNEAQ. V was pared by 2 bases and J by 0 bases, with 31 bases between. In nucleotides, the CDR3 is TGTGCCAGCAGCTTAATACCCCCGCCGGACAAAATAGCAGAGGACATGAACACTGAAGCTTTCTTT. This translates into CASSLIPPPDKIAEDMNTEAFF.

About this clone: One end of the junction is discordant with germline, which a read error may explain. V and J are TRBV15 and TRBJ1-2; TRBD1 matches at 8 bases. Germline CDR1 reads LNHNV; CDR2 reads YYDKDF (reference sequence). The CDR3 has 11 residues. The CDR3 reads CATSRDRGQDF. The CDR3 DNA sequence: TGTGCCACCAGCAGAGATAGGGGACAGGATTTC.

This clone was detected only once. J is TRBJ2-5 and V is TRBV9; 10 nucleotides line up with TRBD2. J was trimmed by 5 bases and V by 4 bases; bases with no gene match: 8. This CDR3 spans 15 amino acids. The germline CDR1 and CDR2 sequences are SGDLS and YYNGEE. CDR3 amino acids: CASSPGTSVWETQYF. CDR3 coding DNA: TGTGCCAGCAGCCCTGGGACTAGCGTATGGGAGACCCAGTACTTC.

The chain has TRBV28 and TRBJ2-1; 14 bases align to TRBD2. V dropped 1 base and J dropped 10; count of bases not matched to a gene: 21. Germline V gene lookup returns CDR1 MDHEN and CDR2 SYDVKM. CDR3 size: 21 residues. In nucleotides, the CDR3 is TGTGCCAGCAGTTTATACCCGTTTGGACTAGCGGGAGGCGCTCTACAATGGGAGCAGTTCTTC. This sequence encodes CASSLYPFGLAGGALQWEQFF.

This clone was seen only a few times. V gene TRBV15 combines with J gene TRBJ1-2; D is possibly TRBD1 (5 bases). CDR1 is LNHNV, CDR2 YYDKDF, per germline (reference sequence). The CDR3 has 15 residues. With 6 bases removed from V and 6 bases from J, the gap between germline ends came to 20 bases. The CDR3 loop is CATRKGLLEPDGYTF. CDR3 in DNA: TGTGCCACCAGAAAGGGACTCCTTGAACCAGATGGCTACACCTTC.

The chain uses TRBV5-6 and TRBJ2-7; 10 bases map to TRBD1. This CDR3 is built from 14 residues. Germline lookup yields CDR1 SGHDT and CDR2 YYEEEE. With V trimmed by 5 bases and J by 5 bases, 7 bases remained unmatched. The CDR3 DNA follows: TGTGCCAGCAGGTTGACAGGGGGCGGGGACGAGCAGTACTTC. Translating gives CASRLTGGGDEQYF.

The rearrangement uses TRBV11-3 and TRBJ2-2; 10 bases are shared with TRBD1. The CDR3 has 16 residues. Germline values: CDR1 SGHNT, CDR2 YENEEA. V was pared by 1 base and J by 5 bases, with 4 bases of the junction left unmatched. CDR3 nucleotides: TGTGCCAGCAGCTTAGCTGGACAGGGGGAAACCGGGGAGCTGTTTTTT. Translation: CASSLAGQGETGELFF.